These 3 T cell receptor beta chains came from one sample sequenced in a study of molecular identifiers for immune sequencing clone quantification. Each CDR3 protein is one row after TCRdb ran MiXCR on the PCR reads. The sample carries some 94,000 distinct CDR3 sequences, around a quarter recorded once. Sample: naive CD8+ T cells from blood, with Jurkat cell RNA spiked in. Subset in this sample: FACS-sorted CD8+CD4-CCR7+CD45RA+ naive T cells. The receptors were sampled from a human donor in good health. Some libraries in this study had Jurkat cell RNA spiked in.

This clonotype was seen at least ten times. V is TRBV13 and J is TRBJ2-5; a possible D gene is TRBD2 (6 bases). V was clipped by 5 bases and J by 4 bases, with 11 bases between them. Germline V CDR1 and CDR2: PRHDT, FYEKMQ (reference sequence). This CDR3 has 13 amino acids. CDR3 nucleotides: TGTGCCAGCAGCCAGGGACTTGTAGAGACCCAGTACTTC. Translation: CASSQGLVETQYF.

This clonotype was detected only a few times. V usage is TRBV12-5 and J usage is TRBJ2-7, with 9 bases identical to TRBD2. With 6 bases clipped from V and 2 bases from J, the junction kept 5 bases outside the gene matches. The CDR3 runs 14 residues. Germline lookup yields CDR1 LGHNT and CDR2 FRNRAP. CDR3 sequence (DNA): TGTGCTAGTGGACTGAGCGGGAGGCCCTACGAGCAGTACTTC. Protein sequence: CASGLSGRPYEQYF.

In its sample, this clonotype was seen a few times. The V and J genes are TRBV6-2 or TRBV6-3 and TRBJ2-7; D may be TRBD2 (5 bases). The CDR3 has 14 residues. Per the germline V gene, CDR1 is MNHEY and CDR2 is SVGEGT. Trimming took off 2 bases at V and 5 bases at J, with 13 bases between the two ends. This CDR3 reads CASSYQLLRDEQYF. Here the CDR3 DNA reads TGTGCCAGCAGTTACCAACTCTTGAGGGACGAGCAGTACTTC.